These T cell receptor beta chains were read from a single sample in a study of blood T cell repertoires in COVID-19. The table came from immunoSEQ multiplex PCR; TCRdb's copy has only in-frame clones and leaves some out. The sample records roughly 120,000 clones, roughly 80% being singletons. Sequenced sample: peripheral blood. The origin of the receptors is a man aged 45 to 65 with acute or convalescent COVID-19. The CDR3 runs from the conserved cysteine through the conserved F or W. D genes are given only for firm matches. Clone size is given for some rows only: seen once, a few or many times, or a class if the clone is expanded.

V: TRBV2
D: -
J: TRBJ1-5
length: 13
size: -
CDR3: CASSESSNQPQHF
DNA: TGTGCCAGCAGTGAGAGTAGCAATCAGCCCCAGCATTTT

V: TRBV6-1
D: -
J: TRBJ2-7
length: 15
size: many
CDR3: CASSESPGGLYEQYF
DNA: TGTGCCAGCAGTGAATCCCCGGGGGGCCTTTACGAGCAGTACTTC

V: TRBV9
D: TRBD2
J: TRBJ2-2
length: 18
size: once
CDR3: CASSLRGGALPNTGELFF
DNA: TGTGCCAGCAGCCTTAGGGGAGGGGCCCTTCCGAACACCGGGGAGCTGTTTTTT

V: TRBV6-5
D: TRBD1
J: TRBJ2-7
length: 13
size: -
CDR3: CASSLGTVSEQYF
DNA: TGTGCCAGCAGCCTCGGGACAGTCTCTGAGCAGTACTTC

V: TRBV2
D: -
J: TRBJ1-1
length: 16
size: -
CDR3: CASSLDLPRGNTEAFF
DNA: TGTGCCAGCAGTCTGGACCTCCCTAGGGGGAACACTGAAGCTTTCTTT

V: TRBV2
D: -
J: TRBJ1-1
length: 13
size: -
CDR3: CASSDRGRVAAFF
DNA: TGTGCCAGCAGTGATAGGGGCCGGGTGGCCGCTTTCTTT

V: TRBV23-1
D: -
J: TRBJ2-7
length: 16
size: -
CDR3: CASSQVSDGLLYEQYF
DNA: TGCGCCAGCAGTCAAGTAAGCGACGGTTTGCTCTACGAGCAGTACTTC

V: TRBV5-6
D: -
J: TRBJ1-2
length: 13
size: once
CDR3: CASSTAGGNGYTF
DNA: TGTGCCAGCAGCACCGCCGGGGGAAATGGCTACACCTTC

V: TRBV5-4
D: TRBD1
J: TRBJ2-4
length: 16
size: -
CDR3: CASSLEAGGVKNIQYF
DNA: TGTGCCAGCAGCTTGGAGGCAGGGGGCGTCAAAAACATTCAGTACTTC

V: TRBV3-1/TRBV3-2
D: -
J: TRBJ2-7
length: 14
size: -
CDR3: CASSLRQKNYEQYF
DNA: TGTGCCAGCAGCCTTCGACAGAAAAACTACGAGCAGTACTTC

V: TRBV5-1
D: -
J: TRBJ1-2
length: 13
size: -
CDR3: CASSPPGIYGYTF
DNA: TGCGCCAGCAGCCCTCCAGGGATCTATGGCTACACCTTC

V: TRBV3-1/TRBV3-2
D: TRBD1
J: TRBJ2-7
length: 15
size: -
CDR3: CASSQGQGAVYEQYF
DNA: TGTGCCAGCAGCCAGGGACAGGGGGCGGTCTACGAGCAGTACTTC

V: TRBV2
D: -
J: TRBJ1-3
length: 11
size: -
CDR3: CASKPETTIYF
DNA: TGTGCCAGCAAGCCGGAGACCACCATATATTTT

V: TRBV30
D: TRBD1
J: TRBJ1-4
length: 14
size: once
CDR3: CAWSSGQGYEKLFF
DNA: TGTGCCTGGAGTTCGGGACAGGGGTATGAAAAACTGTTTTTT

V: TRBV2
D: -
J: TRBJ2-3
length: 14
size: -
CDR3: CASSALATTDTQYF
DNA: TGTGCCAGCAGTGCGCTAGCAACCACAGATACGCAGTATTTT

V: TRBV5-1
D: -
J: TRBJ2-3
length: 12
size: -
CDR3: CASSLIRDTQYF
DNA: TGCGCCAGCAGCTTAATTCGGGATACGCAGTATTTT

V: TRBV12-5
D: -
J: TRBJ1-1
length: 16
size: once
CDR3: CASDLDLQGRNTEAFF
DNA: TGTGCTAGTGATCTAGACCTACAGGGCCGGAACACTGAAGCTTTCTTT

V: TRBV9
D: -
J: TRBJ1-1
length: 12
size: many
CDR3: CASSLGAEEAFF
DNA: TGTGCCAGCAGCCTTGGAGCAGAGGAGGCTTTCTTT

V: TRBV7-2
D: -
J: TRBJ1-6
length: 15
size: -
CDR3: CASSLRVPGNSPLHF
DNA: TGTGCCAGCAGCCTCCGGGTCCCTGGGAATTCACCCCTCCACTTT

V: TRBV5-6
D: -
J: TRBJ1-1
length: 15
size: -
CDR3: CASSLVGSANTEAFF
DNA: TGTGCCAGCAGCTTGGTTGGCAGTGCGAACACTGAAGCTTTCTTT

V: TRBV28
D: -
J: TRBJ1-3
length: 17
size: few
CDR3: CASSLRSRGARRNTIYF
DNA: TGTGCCAGCAGTTTACGAAGCAGGGGAGCCAGACGGAACACCATATATTTT

V: TRBV5-6
D: -
J: TRBJ2-2
length: 16
size: -
CDR3: CASSLGRRANTGELFF
DNA: TGTGCCAGCAGCTTGGGGCGGCGCGCGAACACCGGGGAGCTGTTTTTT

V: TRBV7-8
D: TRBD1
J: TRBJ1-5
length: 14
size: -
CDR3: CASSSTGVDQPQHF
DNA: TGTGCCAGCAGCTCTACAGGGGTAGATCAGCCCCAGCATTTT

V: TRBV29-1
D: TRBD1
J: TRBJ1-3
length: 14
size: -
CDR3: CSVSGGQAGNTIYF
DNA: TGCAGCGTTTCTGGAGGACAGGCTGGAAACACCATATATTTT

V: TRBV6-5
D: TRBD1
J: TRBJ1-2
length: 14
size: -
CDR3: CASMETGRGYGYTF
DNA: TGTGCCAGCATGGAGACAGGGAGAGGCTATGGCTACACCTTC

V: TRBV28
D: -
J: TRBJ1-1
length: 12
size: -
CDR3: CASSLTGLEAFF
DNA: TGTGCCAGCAGCCTCACAGGGCTTGAAGCTTTCTTT

V: TRBV18
D: -
J: TRBJ1-2
length: 14
size: few
CDR3: CASSSNGQNYGYTF
DNA: TGTGCCAGCTCATCAAACGGACAGAACTATGGCTACACCTTC

V: TRBV9
D: -
J: TRBJ1-1
length: 14
size: -
CDR3: CASSVGLRGTEAFF
DNA: TGTGCCAGCAGCGTGGGCCTACGGGGCACTGAAGCTTTCTTT

V: TRBV11-2
D: -
J: TRBJ2-4
length: 16
size: -
CDR3: CASSARSAEAKNIQYF
DNA: TGTGCCAGCAGCGCGAGGTCAGCAGAAGCCAAAAACATTCAGTACTTC

V: TRBV27
D: TRBD1
J: TRBJ1-2
length: 18
size: -
CDR3: CARGGREGQGFPNYGYTF
DNA: TGTGCCCGAGGGGGGCGAGAGGGACAGGGGTTCCCTAACTATGGCTACACCTTC

V: TRBV10-2
D: -
J: TRBJ1-5
length: 14
size: -
CDR3: CASSDWVEGQPQHF
DNA: TGCGCCAGCAGTGATTGGGTTGAGGGTCAGCCCCAGCATTTT

V: TRBV5-8
D: -
J: TRBJ1-2
length: 12
size: -
CDR3: CASSLRGHGYTF
DNA: TGTGCCAGCAGCTTACGGGGTCATGGCTACACCTTC

V: TRBV27
D: TRBD2
J: TRBJ2-1
length: 18
size: once
CDR3: CASSLSSLAGGTYNEQFF
DNA: TGTGCCAGCAGTTTATCTTCTCTAGCGGGGGGGACCTACAATGAGCAGTTCTTC